This TCR beta chain emerged from a study of control samples from healthy donors and cancer patients. The germline V and J ends were trimmed by 2 bases and 14 bases, with 11 bases remaining between them. The CDR3 loop spans 11 amino acids. Here immunoSEQ multiplex PCR was the method, and the copy in TCRdb shows in-frame clones only, minus some. The data contain 120,000 to 150,000 clones, around nine tenths of them singletons. This sequence joins TRBV5-3 and TRBJ2-1, with D unresolved. TRBV5-3 is an ORF; its function is uncertain. Sequencing was performed on blood. This clonotype was obtained from a man younger than 45 in good health. The CDR3 nucleotides read TGTGCCAGAAGCTTTGGGGATTTGAAGTTCTTC. Translation: CARSFGDLKFF.